Sequencing of this T cell receptor (beta chain) was carried out in a study of Ad26.COV2.S vaccination and SARS-CoV-2 variants. In germline, CDR1 is MGHRA, CDR2 YSYEKL. The germline V and J ends were trimmed by 2 bases and 0 bases, with 14 bases remaining between them. This CDR3 is built from 17 residues. Generated by immunoSEQ multiplex PCR, the TCRdb table keeps only in-frame clones and is missing some. This sample carries 350,000 to 450,000 clones, just over 90% of them seen once, and the ten largest clones take around 4.2%. Turning to this clone: Its antigen remains unknown.

General study results and limits: Recipients of vaccine and of placebo showed similar breadth of their non-spike TCR repertoires. It was reported that spike-specific CD8+ and CD4+ T cell responses were substantially broad after vaccination. Vaccinees displayed broader spike-specific TCR repertoires than placebo recipients.

The sequencing used peripheral blood, collected after recovery from COVID-19. The chain has TRBV4-1 and TRBJ1-5; no clear D gene. The clonotype originates from a human donor who had recovered from COVID-19. The chain's CDR3 is CASSQRAGSVSNQPQHF. Written as DNA, the CDR3 is TGCGCCAGCAGCCAAAGGGCCGGTTCAGTTAGCAATCAGCCCCAGCATTTT.